This TCR beta chain was identified during a study of T-cell reconstitution after alpha-beta-depleted transplantation in children. General study findings and limits: T-cell numbers and diversity, one year after transplant, stemmed largely from T cells that were newly produced.

Germline V gives CDR1 SGHRS, CDR2 YFSETQ. Trimming removed 4 bases from V and 1 base from J, with 11 bases in between. The length of the CDR3 is 14 residues. Using unique molecular identifiers, the investigators prepared the TCRbeta library. From the PCR reads, TCRdb called clonotypes with MiXCR, one entry per CDR3 protein. Among just over 950,000 distinct CDR3 sequences listed, about 26% were seen once. This clonotype has a handful of counts. The antigen is undetermined. This clonotype was obtained from a boy younger than two who had a stem cell transplant for SCID, so the T cells may come from the graft donor. Sequences were derived from PBMCs, mostly from graft donor cells, sampled 360 days after TCRalphabeta/CD19-depleted stem cell transplant. The J gene is TRBJ1-2, the V gene TRBV5-1, with D perhaps matching TRBD1 (5 bases). CDR3 DNA: TGCGCCAGCAGCGATCAGCAGGGTAACTATGGCTACACCTTC. Encoded protein: CASSDQQGNYGYTF.